This T cell receptor beta chain derives from a study of T cells after yellow fever vaccination. The CDR3 has 15 amino acids. V shed 3 bases and J 10 bases; nucleotides not matched to a gene: 4. Germline CDR1 is KGHSH and CDR2 is LQKENI. TCRdb analysed the 5' RACE reads with MiXCR anew, one entry per CDR3 protein. The sample lists 500,000 to 650,000 distinct CDR3 sequences, roughly a sixth occurring once. The sequence came from a man aged 18 to 35 who received the YFV17D yellow fever vaccine. The source was PBMCs, collected 5 days after the first yellow fever vaccination. The chain has TRBV18 and TRBJ1-6, with TRBD1 matching over 12 bases. This chain's CDR3 is CASSPGQGARSPLHF. Written as DNA, the CDR3 is TGTGCCAGCTCACCGGGACAGGGGGCTCGATCACCCCTCCACTTT.